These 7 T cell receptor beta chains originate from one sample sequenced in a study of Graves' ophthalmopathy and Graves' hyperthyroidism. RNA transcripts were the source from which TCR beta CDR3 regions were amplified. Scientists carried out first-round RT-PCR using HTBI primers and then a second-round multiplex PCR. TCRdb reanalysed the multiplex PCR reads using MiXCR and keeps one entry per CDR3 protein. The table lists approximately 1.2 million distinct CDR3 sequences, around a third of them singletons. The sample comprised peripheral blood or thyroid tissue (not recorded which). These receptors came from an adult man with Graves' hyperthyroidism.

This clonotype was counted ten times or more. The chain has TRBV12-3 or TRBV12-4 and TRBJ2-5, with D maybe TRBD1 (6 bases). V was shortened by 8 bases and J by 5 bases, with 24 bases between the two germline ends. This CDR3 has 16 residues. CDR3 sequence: CASVASTVTGKETQYF. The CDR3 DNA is TGTGCCAGCGTTGCCTCCACCGTGACAGGCAAGGAGACCCAGTACTTC.

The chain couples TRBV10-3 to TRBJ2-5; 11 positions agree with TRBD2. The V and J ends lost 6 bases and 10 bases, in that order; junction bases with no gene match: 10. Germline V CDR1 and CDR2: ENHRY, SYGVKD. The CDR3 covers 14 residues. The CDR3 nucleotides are TGTGCCATCAGCGGGGTGGCTAGCGGGGGGATCCAGTACTTC. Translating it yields CAISGVASGGIQYF.

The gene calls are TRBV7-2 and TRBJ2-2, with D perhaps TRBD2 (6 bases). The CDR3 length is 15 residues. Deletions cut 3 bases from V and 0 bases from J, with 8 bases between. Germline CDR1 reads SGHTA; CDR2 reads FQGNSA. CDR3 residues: CASSLKRANTGELFF. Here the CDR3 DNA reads TGTGCCAGCAGCTTGAAGCGGGCGAACACCGGGGAGCTGTTTTTT.

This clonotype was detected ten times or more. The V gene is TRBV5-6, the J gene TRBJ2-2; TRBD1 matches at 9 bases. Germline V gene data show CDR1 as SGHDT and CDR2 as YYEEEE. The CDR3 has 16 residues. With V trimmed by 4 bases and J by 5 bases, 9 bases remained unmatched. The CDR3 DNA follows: TGTGCCAGCAGCCCATCCGGGACAGGGTGGACCGGGGAGCTGTTTTTT. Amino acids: CASSPSGTGWTGELFF.

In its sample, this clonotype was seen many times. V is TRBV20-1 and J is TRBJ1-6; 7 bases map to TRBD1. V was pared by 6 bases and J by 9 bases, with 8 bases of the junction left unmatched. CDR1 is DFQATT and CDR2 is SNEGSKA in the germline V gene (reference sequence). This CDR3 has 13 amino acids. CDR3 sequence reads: CSAPDRVGSPLHF. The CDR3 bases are TGCAGTGCACCCGACAGGGTTGGTTCACCCCTCCACTTT.

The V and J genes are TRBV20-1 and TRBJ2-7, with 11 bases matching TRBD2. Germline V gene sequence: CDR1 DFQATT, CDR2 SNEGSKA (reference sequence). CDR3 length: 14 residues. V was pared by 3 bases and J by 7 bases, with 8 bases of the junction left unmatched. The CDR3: CSARGTSGTREQYF. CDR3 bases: TGCAGTGCTAGGGGGACTAGCGGTACAAGGGAGCAGTACTTC.

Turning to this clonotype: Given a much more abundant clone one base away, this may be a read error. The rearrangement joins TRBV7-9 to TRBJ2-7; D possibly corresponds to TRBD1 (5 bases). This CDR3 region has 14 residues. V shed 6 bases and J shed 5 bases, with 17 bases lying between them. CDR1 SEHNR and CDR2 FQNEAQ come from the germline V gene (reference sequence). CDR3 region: CASSPLGAANEQYF. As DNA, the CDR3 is TGTGCCAGCAGTCCCCTAGGGGCAGCGAACGAGCAGTACTTC.